This TCR beta chain was recovered during a study of blood T cell repertoires in COVID-19. Only in-frame clones appear in the TCRdb table, and some are missing; sequencing was by immunoSEQ multiplex PCR. The data contain 75,000 to 90,000 clones, around four fifths of them seen just once; the ten biggest clones take up roughly 36%. The germline CDR1 and CDR2 sequences are MNHEY and SMNVEV (reference sequence). The CDR3 spans 17 residues. Between the trimmed V and J ends, which lost 3 bases and 0 bases, there was a span of 17 bases. The sequence came from a man in his 60s with COVID-19, enrolled during active disease. The sample was peripheral blood. V and J are TRBV27 and TRBJ1-1; D call uncertain. The CDR3 sequence is CASSFERERGMNTEAFF. The DNA of the CDR3 is TGTGCCAGCAGTTTTGAAAGGGAGCGGGGTATGAACACTGAAGCTTTCTTT.